This T cell receptor (beta chain) emerged from a study of cytomegalovirus exposure and HLA in healthy donors (dated by TCRdb to the late 2010s). For the study in its entirety: According to a later analysis, the 120 or so validation repertoires were produced on the same platform as the 666 repertoires of the first cohort. High-throughput TCR immunosequencing, statistical association of individual TCRs with disease status, and machine learning were combined to predict cytomegalovirus infection status. The study was designed to test whether signatures of past pathogen exposure could be identified by cataloging public T cell receptors. Along with the roughly 670-subject first cohort, a separate validation cohort of more than 90 different subjects was used.

What the research found in general, with its limitations: Subsequent analysis determined that TCRs grouped into clusters in the first cohort also showed a tendency toward co-occurrence across the 120 validation repertoires, and approximately 94% of cluster scores exceeded 0. In both the original and validation cohorts, the classifier was reported to diagnose cytomegalovirus status with high specificity and sensitivity. A later analysis had no HLA typing for the validation cohort, so co-occurrence there was scored across all 110 or so repertoires. It was suggested by the authors that the approach could potentially be generalized to other disease states and immunological phenotypes. In the study, 150 to 200 TCR beta chains were listed as associated with cytomegalovirus. A few of the identified cytomegalovirus-associated TCR beta chains were confirmed in vitro to be specific for cytomegalovirus antigens. Most TCR sequences were observed very rarely across donors, whereas some public TCRs were present in many individuals.

The CDR3 contains 12 residues, cysteine and phenylalanine counted. Only the CDR3 region is kept as DNA, spanning 36 bases read in frame from base 1. Trimming takes 6 bases from V and 4 bases from J, and the germline ends sit 9 bases apart. CDR1 and CDR2, looked up from the germline V gene (reference sequence), are MNHNY and SVGAGI. Details on this clone: Its antigen is currently not known. Per-nucleotide qualities are absent, and no much larger clonotype sits a single base away.

The library was produced with the immunoSEQ multiplex PCR assay. As for the original processing: A statistical classification framework was built to diagnose cytomegalovirus status from the catalog of TCR beta chain sequences. The table was pulled from immuneACCESS by TCRdb, which kept in-frame rearrangements only. Such tables lose some clones; where checked, under half of the loss comes from unresolved V genes, and the rest has no known cause. The V and J calls and clone size were taken over from that table, and D and trimming were inferred from the DNA. The sample data list about 150,000 clones, and 75% to 90% of these were observed just once. The ten largest make up around 5.9% of the sample. The donors belonged to the validation cohort of about 120 subjects, which was separate from the 666-subject first cohort.

The rearranged segments are TRBV6-6 and TRBJ1-1; a confident D gene designation cannot be given. The sample consisted of PBMCs. This TCR derives from a young woman in good health and CMV-seropositive. The nucleotide sequence is given as TGTGCCAGCAGGTCCTCTTCCACTGAAGCTTTCTTT. This translates into CASRSSSTEAFF.